These 10 T cell receptor beta chains were all obtained from the same sample, sequenced in a study of blood T cell repertoires in COVID-19. The assay was immunoSEQ multiplex PCR, and TCRdb's table has in-frame clones only and misses some. The sample shows 40,000 or so clones, approximately 80% of them seen only once. Sequenced material: peripheral blood. Source of these receptors: a man aged 45-60 years with active COVID-19.

The chain is built from TRBV6-2 or TRBV6-3 and TRBJ2-1; 15 nucleotides agree with TRBD2. The CDR3 totals 17 residues. From germline, CDR1 is MNHEY and CDR2 SVGEGT. The trim removed 3 bases at V and 9 bases at J, leaving 9 bases unmatched. The CDR3 loop reads CASSYTQGLAGGSEQFF. CDR3 nucleotides: TGTGCCAGCAGTTATACGCAGGGACTAGCGGGGGGTAGTGAGCAGTTCTTC.

This chain uses TRBV28 with TRBJ1-5; 8 nucleotides align to TRBD1. Germline V gene data show CDR1 as MDHEN and CDR2 as SYDVKM. The junction had 13 bases not matched to a gene; V was cut back by 5 bases and J by 7 bases. The CDR3 extends over 16 amino acids. The CDR3 DNA is TGTGCCAGCAGTCCTCTCGCAGGGGGCGCAGGACAGCCCCAGCATTTT. Its translation: CASSPLAGGAGQPQHF.

The rearrangement uses TRBV11-2 and TRBJ2-4, with 8 bases matching TRBD2. Losses at the gene ends were 3 bases for V and 3 bases for J; bases not matched to a gene: 7. Germline lookup yields CDR1 SGHAT and CDR2 FQNNGV. The length of the CDR3 is 16 residues. The CDR3 is CASSFKSGSGKNIQYF. The CDR3 DNA sequence: TGTGCCAGCAGCTTCAAAAGCGGGAGCGGCAAAAACATTCAGTACTTC.

The CDR3 nucleotides are TGTGCCACTAGGACAGGGGGCCTCAGCACCGGGGAGCTGTTTTTT. Translation gives CATRTGGLSTGELFF. The chain carries TRBV6-5 and TRBJ2-2, with 11 bases aligning to TRBD1. Germline trimming cut 10 bases from V and 4 bases from J; bases unmatched to any gene: 8. Per the germline V gene, CDR1 is MNHEY and CDR2 is SVGAGI. The CDR3 runs to 15 residues.

This chain connects TRBV5-1 to TRBJ2-1; 9 positions agree with TRBD2. The CDR3 totals 15 residues. Germline CDR1 reads SGHRS; CDR2 reads YFSETQ. J was trimmed by 8 bases and V by 5 bases; bases with no gene match: 11. CDR3 protein: CASRDGYRTSDEQFF. Written as DNA, the CDR3 is TGCGCCAGCAGGGATGGATATAGGACTAGCGATGAGCAGTTCTTC. The full variable domain, its missing parts supplied by reference TRBV5-1 and TRBJ2-1, is KAGVTQTPRYLIKTRGQQVTLSCSPISGHRSVSWYQQTPGQGLQFLFEYFSETQRNKGNFPGRFSGRQFSNSRSEMNVSTLELGDSALYLCASRDGYRTSDEQFFGPGTRLTVL.

The chain recombines TRBV7-9 with TRBJ2-1, with TRBD1 matching 7 bases. This CDR3 is built from 15 residues. V lost 5 bases to trimming and J lost 9 bases; unmatched junction nucleotides: 13. CDR1 is SEHNR and CDR2 is FQNEAQ in the germline V gene (reference sequence). The chain's CDR3 is CASSRGGGSTGEQFF. The CDR3 DNA sequence: TGTGCCAGCAGCAGAGGGGGCGGATCTACCGGTGAGCAGTTCTTC.

The V call is TRBV4-1, the J call TRBJ2-1; the D is unclear. This CDR3 region has 12 residues. Germline V CDR1 and CDR2: MGHRA, YSYEKL. V was shortened by 1 base and J by 12 bases, with 10 bases between the two germline ends. CDR3 region: CASSQVPPLQFF. CDR3 DNA: TGCGCCAGCAGCCAAGTTCCCCCGTTGCAGTTCTTC.

The CDR3 loop reads CASSTMDRGRNYGYTF. The CDR3 nucleotides are TGTGCCAGTAGTACTATGGACAGGGGAAGGAACTATGGCTACACCTTC. The rearrangement links TRBV19 to TRBJ1-2, with TRBD1 identical over 9 bases. Germline-derived CDR1 and CDR2 are LNHDA and SQIVND (reference sequence). This CDR3 is 16 amino acids long. Germline trimming cut 4 bases from V and 2 bases from J; bases unmatched to any gene: 8.

This clone was recorded a few times. The chain links TRBV7-9 to TRBJ1-3; D gene ambiguous. Germline V gives CDR1 SEHNR, CDR2 FQNEAQ (reference sequence). This CDR3 is built from 16 residues. V gave up 6 bases and J gave up 1 base, with 16 bases separating them. CDR3 amino acids: CASRVMAGSSGNTIYF. The CDR3 DNA sequence: TGTGCCAGCAGGGTTATGGCAGGATCTTCTGGAAACACCATATATTTT.

V is TRBV6-4 and J is TRBJ1-5, with D possibly being TRBD1 (5 bases). Germline loops: CDR1 MRHNA, CDR2 SNTAGT. V was trimmed by 6 bases and J by 0 bases, leaving 9 bases between them. There are 14 residues in the CDR3. The CDR3 region is CASSRDFSNQPQHF. The CDR3 DNA sequence: TGTGCCAGCAGCCGGGACTTTAGCAATCAGCCCCAGCATTTT.